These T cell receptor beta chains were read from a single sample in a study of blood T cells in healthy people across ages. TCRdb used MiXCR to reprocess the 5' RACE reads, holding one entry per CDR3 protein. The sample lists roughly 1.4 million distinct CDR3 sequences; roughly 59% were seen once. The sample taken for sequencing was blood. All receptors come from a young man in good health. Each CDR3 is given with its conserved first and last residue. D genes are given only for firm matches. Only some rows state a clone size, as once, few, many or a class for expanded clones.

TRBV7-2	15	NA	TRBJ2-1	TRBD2	CASSLKAGGINEQFF	TGTGCCAGCAGCTTAAAAGCGGGAGGGATCAATGAGCAGTTCTTC
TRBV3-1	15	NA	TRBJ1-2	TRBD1	CASNTLDRGNYGYTF	TGTGCCAGCAACACCTTGGACAGGGGAAACTATGGCTACACCTTC
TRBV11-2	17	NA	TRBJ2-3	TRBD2	CASSSPRASGGDDTQYF	TGTGCCAGCAGCTCCCCCAGGGCTAGCGGGGGGGACGATACGCAGTATTTT
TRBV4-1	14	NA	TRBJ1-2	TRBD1	CASSQGTGVDGYTF	TGCGCCAGCAGCCAAGGGACAGGGGTGGATGGCTACACCTTC
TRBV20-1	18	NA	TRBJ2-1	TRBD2	CSATTLVTSGFPPNEQFF	TGCAGTGCCACGACTCTGGTGACTAGCGGATTCCCTCCTAATGAGCAGTTCTTC
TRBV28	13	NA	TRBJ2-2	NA	CASSVQGFGELFF	TGTGCCAGCAGTGTACAGGGTTTCGGGGAGCTGTTTTTT
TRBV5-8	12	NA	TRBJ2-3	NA	CASSPGMATQYF	TGTGCCAGCAGCCCCGGTATGGCTACGCAGTATTTT
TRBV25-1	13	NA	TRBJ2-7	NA	CASSDGRFYEQYF	TGTGCCAGCAGTGATGGGAGGTTCTACGAGCAGTACTTC
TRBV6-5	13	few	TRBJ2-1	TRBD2	CASSYSEAGEQFF	TGTGCCAGCAGTTACTCGGAAGCGGGGGAGCAGTTCTTC
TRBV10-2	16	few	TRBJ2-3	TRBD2	CASSTGAGEGTDTQYF	TGCGCCAGCAGCACTGGGGCGGGAGAAGGCACAGATACGCAGTATTTT
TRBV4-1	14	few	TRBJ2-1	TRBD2	CASSQAGGGNEQFF	TGCGCCAGCAGCCAGGCGGGAGGGGGAAATGAGCAGTTCTTC
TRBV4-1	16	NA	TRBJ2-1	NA	CASSPSDPWAGDEQFF	TGCGCCAGCAGCCCCTCAGATCCTTGGGCGGGTGATGAGCAGTTCTTC
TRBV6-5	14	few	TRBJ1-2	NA	CATLRGGPSYGYTF	TGTGCCACCCTACGAGGAGGCCCTAGCTATGGCTACACCTTC
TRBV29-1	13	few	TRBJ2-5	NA	CSVLTRGQETQYF	TGCAGCGTCCTTACCCGGGGACAAGAGACCCAGTACTTC
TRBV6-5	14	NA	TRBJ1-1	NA	CASSYDSGLTEAFF	TGTGCCAGCAGTTACGATTCAGGGCTAACTGAAGCTTTCTTT
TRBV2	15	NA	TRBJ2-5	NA	CASDGTGRELETQYF	TGTGCCAGCGACGGGACCGGAAGGGAGCTAGAGACCCAGTACTTC
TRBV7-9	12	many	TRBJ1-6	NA	CASSLNNSPLHF	TGTGCCAGCAGCTTGAATAATTCACCCCTCCACTTT
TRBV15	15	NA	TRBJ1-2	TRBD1	CATSRGTGGNYGYTF	TGTGCCACCAGCAGAGGTACAGGGGGTAACTATGGCTACACCTTC
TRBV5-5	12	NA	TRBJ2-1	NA	CAISLDSPIMFF	TGTGCCATCAGCCTCGACAGCCCTATTATGTTCTTC
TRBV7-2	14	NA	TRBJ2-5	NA	CASSLAGTVGTQYF	TGTGCCAGCAGCTTAGCGGGGACTGTAGGGACCCAGTACTTC